This entry is about one TCR beta chain. The data originate from a study of response to subunit inactivated influenza vaccine. There are 15 residues in the CDR3. V was pared by 2 bases and J by 5 bases, with 5 bases of the junction left unmatched. CDR1 and CDR2 (germline): LGHNA, YNFKEQ. MiXCR, run by TCRdb on the RT-PCR reads, gives a single entry per CDR3 protein. Among about 570,000 distinct CDR3 sequences, about 11% were seen once, and the ten largest hold around 10%. These same records also appear under a second study, on T cells expressing NK-cell markers. From that paper: 5'RACE template switching with UMIs generated TCR beta cDNA. There were several donors in whom these clonotypes also led the CD3+CD56-NKG2C+ fraction.

The clonotype comes from a man aged 45 to 65 who received an inactivated influenza vaccine. The input for sequencing was PBMCs from blood, taken on the day of vaccination. The chain combines TRBV4-2 with TRBJ2-7; 11 bases fit TRBD1. The CDR3 loop is CASSQSGTGGDEQYF. As DNA, the CDR3 is TGTGCCAGCAGCCAATCCGGGACAGGGGGAGACGAGCAGTACTTC.